This is a list of T cell receptor beta chains from one sample in a study of cytomegalovirus exposure and HLA in healthy donors. This table comes from immunoSEQ multiplex PCR, and its TCRdb copy is limited to in-frame clones, with some not included. The table records around 60,000 clones, 80% to 95% of them present only once. The sequenced sample consisted of PBMCs. The origin of the receptors is a man younger than 35 in good health and CMV-seronegative. CDR3s include the opening cysteine and the closing phenylalanine or tryptophan. Each record gives: clone size, D gene, V gene, J gene, CDR3 DNA, CDR3 protein. A D gene is named only where the DNA matches it firmly. Only some rows state a clone size, as once, few, many or a class for expanded clones.

NA	NA	TRBV28	TRBJ1-1	TGTGCCAGCAGTGTCACAGGGAAAGCTTTCTTT	CASSVTGKAFF
NA	TRBD1	TRBV28	TRBJ2-1	TGTGCCAGCAGTCCAGACAGGGTCCGATTTGATGAGCAGTTCTTC	CASSPDRVRFDEQFF
NA	TRBD2	TRBV4-2	TRBJ2-2	TGTGCCAGCAGCCAAGCGGGAGGGGACACCGGGGAGCTGTTTTTT	CASSQAGGDTGELFF
NA	TRBD2	TRBV19	TRBJ2-2	TGTGCCAGTAGATCTCTAGCGGGAGGTGAGGGGGAGCTGTTTTTT	CASRSLAGGEGELFF
NA	TRBD1	TRBV11-2	TRBJ2-1	TGTGCCAGCAGCCCGAGGGACAGGGGATTCGATGAGCAGTTCTTC	CASSPRDRGFDEQFF
once	TRBD2	TRBV5-1	TRBJ2-1	TGCGCCAGCAGCGGGAGACTAGCGGGCAATGAGCAGTTCTTC	CASSGRLAGNEQFF
NA	NA	TRBV4-1	TRBJ2-5	TGCGCCAGCAGCCAAGATATTGGGTCAGGCAGCACCCAGTACTTC	CASSQDIGSGSTQYF
NA	TRBD2	TRBV30	TRBJ2-5	TGTGCCTGGAGTTCCGGACTAGCGGGAGGGTCGGCCCAGTACTTC	CAWSSGLAGGSAQYF
NA	NA	TRBV4-2	TRBJ1-3	TGTGCCAGCAGCTCCCGGACACGTTCCATCTCTGGAAACACCATATATTTT	CASSSRTRSISGNTIYF
once	TRBD2	TRBV30	TRBJ2-1	TGTGCCTGGTTGCGAAGGCGGGAGCGAGGCGATGAGCAGTTCTTC	CAWLRRRERGDEQFF
NA	TRBD1	TRBV6-6	TRBJ1-1	TGTGCCAGCAGTTACCGGACAGGGGAGACTGAAGCTTTCTTT	CASSYRTGETEAFF
NA	TRBD1	TRBV18	TRBJ2-7	TGTGCCAGCTCACCAGGGGTACAGGGGGCAGGGGAGCAGTACTTC	CASSPGVQGAGEQYF
NA	NA	TRBV16	TRBJ2-7	TGTGCCAGCAGCCAAGGGGGCGGGAGCTCCTACGAGCAGTACTTC	CASSQGGGSSYEQYF
NA	NA	TRBV28	TRBJ2-1	TGTGCCAGCAGTTTAAGAGACGGGCGGGGTAATAATGAGCAGTTCTTC	CASSLRDGRGNNEQFF
NA	NA	TRBV14	TRBJ2-7	TGTGCCAGCAGCCAAGATGCGCTTTCCTACGAGCAGTACTTC	CASSQDALSYEQYF
NA	TRBD2	TRBV14	TRBJ2-4	TGTGCCAGCAGCCCTTTAGCGGGAGAGGGGAACATTCAGTACTTC	CASSPLAGEGNIQYF
NA	TRBD2	TRBV18	TRBJ2-7	TGTGCCAGCTCAGTGACTAGCAGCTACGAGCAGTACTTC	CASSVTSSYEQYF
NA	NA	TRBV9	TRBJ2-7	TGTGCCAGCAGTCCCAGGGATTACAGTTATTACGAGCAGTACTTC	CASSPRDYSYYEQYF
NA	NA	TRBV15	TRBJ1-5	TGTGCCACCAGCAGAGATCATAATCAGCCCCAGCATTTT	CATSRDHNQPQHF
NA	TRBD1	TRBV2	TRBJ1-2	TGTGCCAGCAGTGAAGCTTTAACAGGGGGCTCTATTGCCTACACCTTC	CASSEALTGGSIAYTF
NA	TRBD2	TRBV29-1	TRBJ2-1	TGCAGCGCCCCCGGGACTAGCGGGATTAAGGCCAATGAGCAGTTCTTC	CSAPGTSGIKANEQFF
NA	TRBD2	TRBV6-4	TRBJ2-1	TGTGCCAGCAGTGACGGGACTAGCGGGAATGAGCAGTTCTTC	CASSDGTSGNEQFF
NA	TRBD2	TRBV7-2	TRBJ2-5	TGTGCCAGCAGCTTGACTAGCGTACAACAGACCCAGTACTTC	CASSLTSVQQTQYF
NA	TRBD1	TRBV4-1	TRBJ1-1	TGCGCCAGCAGCCAAGATTTGGCCAGGGGGCCGTACACTGAAGCTTTCTTT	CASSQDLARGPYTEAFF
NA	TRBD1	TRBV19	TRBJ1-3	TGTGCCAGTAGTACCCGACAGGGATACTCTGGAAACACCATATATTTT	CASSTRQGYSGNTIYF
NA	NA	TRBV29-1	TRBJ1-2	TGCAGCGCCTCGACAGGATCGGACTATGGCTACACCTTC	CSASTGSDYGYTF
NA	TRBD1	TRBV19	TRBJ1-1	TGTGCCACCTACAGGGGAAACACTGAAGCTTTCTTT	CATYRGNTEAFF
NA	TRBD1	TRBV28	TRBJ2-3	TGTGCCAGCAATTGGGACAGGTCCGGGGGAGGCACAGATACGCAGTATTTT	CASNWDRSGGGTDTQYF
NA	NA	TRBV6-5	TRBJ2-7	TGTGCCAGCAGTCGAGCGTATTCCTACGAGCAGTACTTC	CASSRAYSYEQYF